This TCR beta chain was sequenced in a study of PD-L1 blockade in urothelial cancer. In the study overall: A median of about 130,000 T cells was found in the blood samples.

The CDR3 extends over 14 amino acids. Trimming took 4 bases from V and 7 from J, leaving 14 bases between them. Germline CDR1 SGHTS, CDR2 YDEGEE. The authors spiked synthetic TCR analog templates into each PCR. Sequencing was performed with immunoSEQ multiplex PCR; in TCRdb, only in-frame clones are kept and a portion is missing. The sample lists 48,000 or so clones, around nine tenths occurring once. Time point defined: pretreatment peripheral blood. The study collected 1 to 8 samples per patient, pretreatment and on-treatment. A remark on this clone: The target antigen is unknown.

Study-wide results and limits: Clonality of blood TCR below the median before treatment predicted better survival.

The TCR sequence derives from an older woman with urothelial cancer. The chain employs TRBV5-8 and TRBJ1-4; unclear D gene. The sample was PBMCs, taken around atezolizumab (anti-PD-L1) treatment. CDR3 in amino acids: CASSLTGLAEKLFF. The CDR3 DNA reads TGTGCCAGCAGCCTTACGGGGTTGGCTGAAAAACTGTTTTTT.